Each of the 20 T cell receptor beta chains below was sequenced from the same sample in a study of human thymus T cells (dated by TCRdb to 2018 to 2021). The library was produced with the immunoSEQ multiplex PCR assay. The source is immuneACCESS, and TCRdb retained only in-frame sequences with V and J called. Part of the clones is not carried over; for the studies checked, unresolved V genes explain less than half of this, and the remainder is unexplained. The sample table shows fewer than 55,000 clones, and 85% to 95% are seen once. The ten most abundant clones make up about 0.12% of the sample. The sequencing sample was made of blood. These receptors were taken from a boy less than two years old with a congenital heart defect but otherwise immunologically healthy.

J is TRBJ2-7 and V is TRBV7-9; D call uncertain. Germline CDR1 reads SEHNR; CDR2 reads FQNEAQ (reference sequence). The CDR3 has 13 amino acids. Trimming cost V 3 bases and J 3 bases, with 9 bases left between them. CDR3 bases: TGTGCCAGCAGCTTGGGCGGTCTCTACGAGCAGTACTTC. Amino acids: CASSLGGLYEQYF.

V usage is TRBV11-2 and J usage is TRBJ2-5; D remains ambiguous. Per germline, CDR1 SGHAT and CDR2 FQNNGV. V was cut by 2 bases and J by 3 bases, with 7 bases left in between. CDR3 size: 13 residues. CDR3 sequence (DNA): TGTGCCAGCAGCTTATTGGTCAAAGAGACCCAGTACTTC. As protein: CASSLLVKETQYF.

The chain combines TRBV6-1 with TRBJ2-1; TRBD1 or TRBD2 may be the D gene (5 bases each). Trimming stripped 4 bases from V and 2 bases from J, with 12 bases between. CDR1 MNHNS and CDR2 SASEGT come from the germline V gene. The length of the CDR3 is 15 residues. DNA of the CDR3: TGTGCCAGCAGTGCCCTGGGGCGGGCCTACAATGAGCAGTTCTTC. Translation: CASSALGRAYNEQFF.

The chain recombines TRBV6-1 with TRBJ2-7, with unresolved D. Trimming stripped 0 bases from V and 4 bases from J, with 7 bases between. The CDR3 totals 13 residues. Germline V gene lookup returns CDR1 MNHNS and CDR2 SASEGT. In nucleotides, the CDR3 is TGTGCCAGCAGTGAAGCGAGTGGGTACGAGCAGTACTTC. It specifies CASSEASGYEQYF.

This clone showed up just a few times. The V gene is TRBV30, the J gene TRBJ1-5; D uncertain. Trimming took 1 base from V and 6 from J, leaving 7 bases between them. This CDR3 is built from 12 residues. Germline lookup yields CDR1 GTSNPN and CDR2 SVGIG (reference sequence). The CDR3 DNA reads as TGTGCCTGGAGTGGAGGGAGTCAGCCCCAGCATTTT. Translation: CAWSGGSQPQHF. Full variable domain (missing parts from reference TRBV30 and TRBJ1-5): SQTIHQWPATLVQPVGSPLSLECTVEGTSNPNLYWYRQAAGRGLQLLFYSVGIGQISSEVPQNLSASRPQDRQFILSSKKLLLSDSGFYLCAWSGGSQPQHFGDGTRLSIL.

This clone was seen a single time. The CDR3 region is CASSIGDSSYEQYF. The CDR3 nucleotides read TGTGCCAGTAGTATTGGGGACTCTTCCTACGAGCAGTACTTC. The V call is TRBV19, the J call TRBJ2-7; D possibly corresponds to TRBD2 (6 bases). V dropped 3 bases and J dropped 1 base, with 10 bases sitting between them. The CDR3 consists of 14 residues. Germline-derived CDR1 and CDR2 are LNHDA and SQIVND (reference sequence).

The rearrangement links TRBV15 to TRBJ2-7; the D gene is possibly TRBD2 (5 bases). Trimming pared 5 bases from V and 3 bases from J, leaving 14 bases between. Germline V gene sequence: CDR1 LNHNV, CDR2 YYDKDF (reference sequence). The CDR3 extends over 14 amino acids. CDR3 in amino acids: CATSPYPGNYEQYF. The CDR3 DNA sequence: TGTGCCACCAGCCCCTACCCCGGGAACTACGAGCAGTACTTC.

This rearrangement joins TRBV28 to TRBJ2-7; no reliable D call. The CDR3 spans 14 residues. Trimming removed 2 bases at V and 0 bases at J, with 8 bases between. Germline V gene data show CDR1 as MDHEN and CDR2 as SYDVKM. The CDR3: CASSLRVSSYEQYF. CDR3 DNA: TGTGCCAGCAGTTTAAGGGTTAGCTCCTACGAGCAGTACTTC. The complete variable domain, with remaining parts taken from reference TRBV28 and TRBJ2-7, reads DVKVTQSSRYLVKRTGEKVFLECVQDMDHENMFWYRQDPGLGLRLIYFSYDVKMKEKGDIPEGYSVSREKKERFSLILESASTNQTSMYLCASSLRVSSYEQYFGPGTRLTVT.

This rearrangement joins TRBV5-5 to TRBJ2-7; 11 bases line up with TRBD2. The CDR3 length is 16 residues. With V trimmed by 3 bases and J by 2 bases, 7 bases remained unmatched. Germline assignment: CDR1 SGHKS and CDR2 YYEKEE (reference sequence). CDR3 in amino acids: CASSWGLAGGTYEQYF. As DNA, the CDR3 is TGTGCCAGCAGCTGGGGCTTAGCGGGGGGGACCTACGAGCAGTACTTC.

The CDR3 DNA reads TGCGCCAGCAGCCAAGATATGGGGGGTGAAGCTTTCTTT. This sequence encodes CASSQDMGGEAFF. The rearrangement links TRBV4-3 to TRBJ1-1, with TRBD1 as a possible D gene (5 bases). V lost 0 bases and J lost 7, with 9 bases in between. The CDR3 totals 13 residues. CDR1 is LGHNA and CDR2 is YSLEER in the germline V gene.

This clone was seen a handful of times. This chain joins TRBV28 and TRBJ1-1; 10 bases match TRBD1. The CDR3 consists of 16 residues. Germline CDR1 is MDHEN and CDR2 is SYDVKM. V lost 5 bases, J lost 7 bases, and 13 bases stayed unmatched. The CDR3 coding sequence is TGTGCCAGCAGTGTCTCCGGGGACAGGGGTAAGGGTGAAGCTTTCTTT. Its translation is CASSVSGDRGKGEAFF.

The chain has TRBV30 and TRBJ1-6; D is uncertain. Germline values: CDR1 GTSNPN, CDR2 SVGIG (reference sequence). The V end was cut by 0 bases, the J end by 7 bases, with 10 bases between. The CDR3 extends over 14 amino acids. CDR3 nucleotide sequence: TGTGCCTGGAGTGTACTGGGGTCCAATTCACCCCTCCACTTT. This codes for CAWSVLGSNSPLHF.

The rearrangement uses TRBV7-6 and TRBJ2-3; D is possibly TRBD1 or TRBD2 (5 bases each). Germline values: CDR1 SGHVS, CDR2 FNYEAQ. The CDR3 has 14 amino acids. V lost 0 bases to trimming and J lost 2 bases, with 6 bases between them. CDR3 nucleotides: TGTGCCAGCAGCTTAGCGGGGGACACAGATACGCAGTATTTT. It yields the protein CASSLAGDTDTQYF.

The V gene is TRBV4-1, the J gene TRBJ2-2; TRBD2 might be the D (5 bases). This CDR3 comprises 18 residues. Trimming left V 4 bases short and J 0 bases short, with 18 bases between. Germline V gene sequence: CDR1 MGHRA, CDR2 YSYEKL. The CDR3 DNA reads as TGCGCCAGCAGCCCTGCACAGAAGGCCGGGGCGAACACCGGGGAGCTGTTTTTT. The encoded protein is CASSPAQKAGANTGELFF.

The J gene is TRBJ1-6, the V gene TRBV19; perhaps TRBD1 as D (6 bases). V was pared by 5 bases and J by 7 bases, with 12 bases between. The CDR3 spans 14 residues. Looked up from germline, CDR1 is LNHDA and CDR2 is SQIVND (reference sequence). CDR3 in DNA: TGTGCCAGTAGTTGGGGGCAGGGCAATTCACCCCTCCACTTT. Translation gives CASSWGQGNSPLHF.

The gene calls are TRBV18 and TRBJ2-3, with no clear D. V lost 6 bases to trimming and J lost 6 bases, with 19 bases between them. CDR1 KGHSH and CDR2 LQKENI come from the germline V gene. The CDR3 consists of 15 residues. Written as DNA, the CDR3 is TGTGCCAGCTCGCTTACCGGGCCCACGACCGATACGCAGTATTTT. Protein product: CASSLTGPTTDTQYF.

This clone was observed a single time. In DNA, the CDR3 is TGCGCCAGCAGCTTGACGGGCCGGGGAAACACCATATATTTT. It is translated as CASSLTGRGNTIYF. The chain recombines TRBV5-1 with TRBJ1-3; D is undetermined. The ends were cut back, 1 base at V and 4 bases at J, with 9 bases in the middle. Per the germline V gene, CDR1 is SGHRS and CDR2 is YFSETQ. The CDR3 consists of 14 residues.

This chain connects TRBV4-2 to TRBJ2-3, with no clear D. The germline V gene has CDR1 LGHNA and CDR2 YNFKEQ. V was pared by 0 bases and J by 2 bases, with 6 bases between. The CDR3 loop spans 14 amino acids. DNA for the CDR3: TGTGCCAGCAGCCAAGATAAGGTCACAGATACGCAGTATTTT. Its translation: CASSQDKVTDTQYF.

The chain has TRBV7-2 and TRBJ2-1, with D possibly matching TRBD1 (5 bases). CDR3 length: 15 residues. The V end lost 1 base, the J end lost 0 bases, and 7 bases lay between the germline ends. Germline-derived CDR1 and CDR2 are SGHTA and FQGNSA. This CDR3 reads CASSLGTLSYNEQFF. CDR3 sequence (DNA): TGTGCCAGCAGCTTAGGGACACTCTCCTACAATGAGCAGTTCTTC.

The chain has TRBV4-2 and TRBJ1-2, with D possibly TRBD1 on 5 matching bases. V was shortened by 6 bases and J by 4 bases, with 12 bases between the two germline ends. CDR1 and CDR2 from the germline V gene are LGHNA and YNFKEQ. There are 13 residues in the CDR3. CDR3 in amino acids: CASSPTDLYGYTF. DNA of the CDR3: TGTGCCAGCAGTCCGACAGATCTCTATGGCTACACCTTC.